This T cell receptor beta chain was captured by sequencing in a study of blood T cells in healthy people across ages. Points from the study as a whole: Unsorted PBMCs prevented conclusive naive versus antigen-experienced comparison. Age advanced and TCR beta diversity per million T cells fell, roughly linearly.

The CDR3 consists of 17 residues. J was trimmed by 7 bases and V by 1 base; bases with no gene match: 8. Per the germline V gene, CDR1 is KGHSH and CDR2 is LQKENI. A J-beta primer mix and a sample-barcoded 5' primer were used in a second PCR of about 7 to 12 cycles. TCRdb ran MiXCR on the 5' RACE reads and lists one entry per CDR3 protein. This sample has 750,000 or so distinct CDR3 sequences, with more than 20% found just once. This clonotype was seen a handful of times. Antigen: not known. These same records also appear under a second study, on T cells of mothers and their children. That report adds: TCR recombination output is shaped by thymic selection similarly in related and unrelated pairs.

What was sequenced was blood. The chain carries TRBV18 and TRBJ2-1; the match to TRBD2 covers 12 bases. The receptor comes from a boy between 10 and 17 years old in good health. The CDR3 DNA reads as TGTGCCAGCTCACCACAATGGGAGACTAGCGGGGGAAATGAGCAGTTCTTC. This codes for CASSPQWETSGGNEQFF.